Here is one T cell receptor beta chain with its context. Antigen specificity is unknown. The data were obtained in a study of blood T cells in healthy people across ages. General study points: Estimated diversity that came from one million T cells was considered an underestimate. Donors of long life had a larger count of naive CD4+ cells and greater diversity than aged donors.

CDR3 length equals 15 residues. Germline V gives CDR1 LGHNA, CDR2 YNFKEQ. V was cut by 0 bases and J by 5 bases, with 13 bases left in between. Together with a sample-barcoded 5' primer, a J-beta primer mix was included in a second PCR lasting roughly 6 to 12 cycles. TCRdb redid the calling of the 5' RACE reads with MiXCR, one entry per CDR3 protein. The sample has 1.8 million or so distinct CDR3 sequences; 35% to 50% are singletons. Every donor provided approximately 9.2 milliliters of peripheral blood. Per sample, no less than 5 micrograms of total RNA were extracted. The sample taken for sequencing was blood. The chain combines TRBV4-2 with TRBJ2-5, with D perhaps assigned TRBD1 or TRBD2 (5 bases each). This TCR derives from a human donor in good health. CDR3 sequence: CASSQDLGDGETQYF. The CDR3 nucleotides are TGTGCCAGCAGCCAAGATTTGGGGGATGGGGAGACCCAGTACTTC.